The clone carrying this T cell receptor beta chain was detected many times. Its matching antigen is unknown. This specimen comes from a study of T cells after yellow fever vaccination. Study background: The authors prepared low-cell-number fractions using SMART-Seq v4 Ultra Low Input. Findings and limits, study-wide: Repertoires sorted by FACS could include abundant clonotypes that are contaminants from the bulk population. Most clones from primary vaccination were detected again post-booster (just over 95% CD4, 88% CD8).

The germline V and J ends were trimmed by 0 bases and 4 bases, with 15 bases remaining between them. CDR3 length: 16 amino acids. Germline V lookup: CDR1 SGDLS, CDR2 YYNGEE. TCRdb passed the 5' RACE reads through MiXCR, listing each CDR3 protein once. The table has about 580,000 distinct CDR3 sequences, approximately 16% seen once; the top ten hold 17%. The TCR originated in a man between 18 and 35 years old who received the YFV17D yellow fever vaccine. The rearrangement links TRBV9 to TRBJ2-3; the D is unclear. The sample consisted of PBMCs, taken 4 to 5 days after the first yellow fever vaccination. The CDR3 sequence is CASSVGGGPSSDTQYF. The CDR3 nucleotides read TGTGCCAGCAGCGTAGGAGGTGGTCCAAGCTCAGATACGCAGTATTTT.